This T cell receptor (beta chain) came from a study of blood T cell repertoires in COVID-19. The CDR3 has 16 amino acids. Germline-derived CDR1 and CDR2 are SNHLY and FYNNEI. V shed 5 bases, J shed 2 bases, and the junction held 6 bases outside the gene matches. Two negative PCRs, clearance, or symptom resolution were required of recovered Cohort 3 donors. Under the authors' procedure: How many nucleated cells were present was estimated from reference gene primer amplification. Data came from immunoSEQ multiplex PCR; TCRdb stores just in-frame clones and leaves some out. V and J calls and clone size are copied from that table; D and trimming were computed from the DNA. The data hold 490,000 or so clones, with 70% to 90% observed a single time.

Sequenced input: PBMCs or T cells enriched from blood (not recorded which). The rearrangement links TRBV2 to TRBJ2-5, with 12 positions matching TRBD2. The receptor was isolated from a woman in her sixties who had recovered from COVID-19. CDR3 sequence (DNA): TGTGCCAGCAGTAAACTAGCGGGGGGTGGACAAGAGACCCAGTACTTC. Translating it yields CASSKLAGGGQETQYF.